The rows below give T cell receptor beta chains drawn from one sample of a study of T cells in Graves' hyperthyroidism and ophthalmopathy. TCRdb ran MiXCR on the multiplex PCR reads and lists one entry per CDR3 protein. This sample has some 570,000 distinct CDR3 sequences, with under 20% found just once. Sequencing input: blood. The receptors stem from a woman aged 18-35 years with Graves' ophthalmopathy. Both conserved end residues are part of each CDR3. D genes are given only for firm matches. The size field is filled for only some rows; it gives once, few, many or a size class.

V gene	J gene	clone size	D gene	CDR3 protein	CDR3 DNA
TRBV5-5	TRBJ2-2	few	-	CASSQSPGPPAGELFF	TGCGCCAGCAGCCAATCCCCGGGGCCCCCAGCCGGGGAGCTGTTTTTT
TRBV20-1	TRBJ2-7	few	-	CSGSGASSYEQYF	TGCAGTGGGTCAGGGGCTAGCTCCTACGAGCAGTACTTC
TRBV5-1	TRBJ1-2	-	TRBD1	CASSLARGQGDGYTF	TGCGCCAGCAGCTTGGCCAGGGGGCAGGGTGATGGCTACACCTTC
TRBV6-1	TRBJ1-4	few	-	CASSDLGRPTNEKLFF	TGTGCCAGCAGTGACTTGGGCAGACCTACTAATGAAAAACTGTTTTTT
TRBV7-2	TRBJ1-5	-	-	CAGSLGQHNQPQHF	TGTGCCGGCAGCTTAGGACAGCACAATCAGCCCCAGCATTTT
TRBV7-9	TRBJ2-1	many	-	CASSLEAGRGYNEQFF	TGTGCCAGCAGCTTAGAGGCGGGGCGAGGCTACAATGAGCAGTTCTTC
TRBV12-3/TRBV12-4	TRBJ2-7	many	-	CASSLNPWPGVREQYF	TGTGCCAGCAGTTTAAACCCCTGGCCGGGGGTAAGGGAGCAGTACTTC
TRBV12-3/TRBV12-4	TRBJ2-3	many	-	CASFPSGRVRDTQYF	TGTGCCAGCTTCCCATCGGGCAGGGTGAGGGATACGCAGTATTTT
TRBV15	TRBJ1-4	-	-	CATSSAPGAYEKLFF	TGTGCCACCAGCAGCGCCCCAGGGGCCTATGAAAAACTGTTTTTT
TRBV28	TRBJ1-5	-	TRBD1	CASSRNRGRGSNQPQHF	TGTGCCAGCAGTCGGAACAGGGGGCGAGGTAGCAATCAGCCCCAGCATTTT
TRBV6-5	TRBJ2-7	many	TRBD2	CASSYSTGLGVSYEQYF	TGTGCCAGCAGTTACTCGACGGGACTAGGCGTCTCCTACGAGCAGTACTTC
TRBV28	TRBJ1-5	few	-	CASSKRTGGYSNQPQHF	TGTGCCAGCAGTAAGCGGACGGGGGGATATAGCAATCAGCCCCAGCATTTT
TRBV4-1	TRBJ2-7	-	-	CASSQENAQMFYEQYF	TGCGCCAGCAGCCAAGAGAACGCACAAATGTTCTACGAGCAGTACTTC
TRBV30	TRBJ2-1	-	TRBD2	CAWSIRGRAYEQFF	TGTGCCTGGAGTATACGGGGGAGGGCCTATGAGCAGTTCTTC
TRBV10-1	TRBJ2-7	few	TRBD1	CASSEDRGYEQYF	TGCGCCAGCAGTGAGGACAGGGGCTACGAGCAGTACTTC
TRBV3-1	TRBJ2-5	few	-	CASRRTTVQETQYF	TGTGCCAGCAGGCGAACGACTGTTCAAGAGACCCAGTACTTC
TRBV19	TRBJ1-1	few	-	CASSIGTSGTEAFF	TGTGCCAGTAGTATAGGGACCTCGGGCACTGAAGCTTTCTTT
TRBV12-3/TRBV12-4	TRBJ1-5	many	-	CASSLEGPNNQPQHF	TGTGCCAGCAGTTTGGAAGGGCCAAACAATCAGCCCCAGCATTTT
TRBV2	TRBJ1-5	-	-	CASEGGGNQPQHF	TGTGCCAGCGAAGGAGGGGGAAATCAGCCCCAGCATTTT
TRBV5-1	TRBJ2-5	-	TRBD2	CASETSGGETQYF	TGCGCCAGCGAGACTAGCGGGGGGGAGACCCAGTACTTC
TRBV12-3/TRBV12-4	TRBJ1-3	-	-	CASSLTPSGNTIYF	TGTGCCAGCAGTTTGACACCTTCTGGAAACACCATATATTTT
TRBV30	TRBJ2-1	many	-	CAWERDNEQFF	TGTGCCTGGGAGCGGGACAATGAGCAGTTCTTC
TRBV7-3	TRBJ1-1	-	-	CASSQGVGLAGGTEAFF	TGTGCCAGCAGCCAGGGCGTAGGACTAGCGGGGGGCACTGAAGCTTTCTTT
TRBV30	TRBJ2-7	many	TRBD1	CACGTGGPYEQYF	TGTGCCTGCGGGACAGGGGGGCCCTACGAGCAGTACTTC
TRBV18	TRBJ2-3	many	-	CASSPQRGTTDTQYF	TGTGCCAGCTCACCACAACGGGGGACCACAGATACGCAGTATTTT
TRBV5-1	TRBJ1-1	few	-	CASSLGLGKEAFF	TGCGCCAGCAGCTTGGGCCTCGGGAAAGAAGCTTTCTTT
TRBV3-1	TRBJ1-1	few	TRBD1	CASSLSDRDETEAFF	TGTGCCAGCAGCCTCTCGGACAGGGACGAGACTGAAGCTTTCTTT
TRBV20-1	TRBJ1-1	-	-	CSALPMNTEAFF	TGCAGTGCTCTCCCCATGAACACTGAAGCTTTCTTT
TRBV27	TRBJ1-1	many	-	CASSFQGRETEAFF	TGTGCCAGCAGTTTTCAGGGCAGGGAGACTGAAGCTTTCTTT
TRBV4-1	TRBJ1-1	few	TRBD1	CASSPPVLTGGTEAFF	TGTGCCAGCAGCCCCCCAGTGCTCACAGGGGGCACTGAAGCTTTCTTT
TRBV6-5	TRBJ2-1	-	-	CVSSYRGSYNEQFF	TGTGTCAGCAGTTACCGGGGCTCCTACAATGAGCAGTTCTTC